This T cell receptor beta chain was obtained from a study of response to subunit inactivated influenza vaccine. Germline V gene sequence: CDR1 MRHNA, CDR2 SNTAGT. This CDR3 has 14 amino acids. Trimming took off 2 bases at V and 10 bases at J, with 15 bases between the two ends. TCRdb analysed the RT-PCR reads with MiXCR anew, one entry per CDR3 protein. Here the sample spans roughly 500,000 distinct CDR3 sequences, roughly 25% being singletons. This sample also appeared in a second study, on T cells expressing NK-cell markers. That paper states: With UMIs, 5'RACE template switching was used to make TCR beta cDNA. Seven of the eight sequenced donors were classified as HCMV-seropositive, and one was classified as seronegative. Unclear, still, was the HCMV specificity of the expanded NKG2C+ T cell clones.

This clonotype was obtained from a man aged 50 to 59 who received an inactivated influenza vaccine. The sequenced sample was CD4+ T cells sorted from PBMCs, obtained about 11 days after vaccination. This sequence joins TRBV6-4 and TRBJ2-4, with D perhaps TRBD1 (6 bases). CDR3 in amino acids: CASSDPGHWCIQYF. The CDR3 bases are TGTGCCAGCAGTGACCCGGGACACTGGTGTATTCAGTACTTC.